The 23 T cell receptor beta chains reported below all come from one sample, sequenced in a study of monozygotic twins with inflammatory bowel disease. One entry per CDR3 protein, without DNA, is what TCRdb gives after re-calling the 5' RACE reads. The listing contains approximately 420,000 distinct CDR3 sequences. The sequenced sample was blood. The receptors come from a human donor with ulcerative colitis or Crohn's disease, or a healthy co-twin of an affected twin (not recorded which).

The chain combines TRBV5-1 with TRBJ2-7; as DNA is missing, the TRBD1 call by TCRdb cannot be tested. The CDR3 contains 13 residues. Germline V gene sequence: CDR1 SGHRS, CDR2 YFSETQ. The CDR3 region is CASSLDRASEQYF.

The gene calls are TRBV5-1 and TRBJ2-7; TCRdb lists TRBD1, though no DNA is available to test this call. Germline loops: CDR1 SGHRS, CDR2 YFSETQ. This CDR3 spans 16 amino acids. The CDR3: CASSIPGQTGSYEQYF.

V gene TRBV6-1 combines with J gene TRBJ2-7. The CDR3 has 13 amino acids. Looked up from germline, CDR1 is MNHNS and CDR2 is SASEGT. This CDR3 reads CASSDRLSYEQYF.

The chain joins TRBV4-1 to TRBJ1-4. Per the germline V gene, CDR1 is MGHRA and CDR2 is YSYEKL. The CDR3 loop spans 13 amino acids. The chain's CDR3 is CASSQDQGSRLFF.

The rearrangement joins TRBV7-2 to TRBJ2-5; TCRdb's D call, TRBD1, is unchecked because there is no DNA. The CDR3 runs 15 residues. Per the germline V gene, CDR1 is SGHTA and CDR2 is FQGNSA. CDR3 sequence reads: CASSSTGTAQETQYF.

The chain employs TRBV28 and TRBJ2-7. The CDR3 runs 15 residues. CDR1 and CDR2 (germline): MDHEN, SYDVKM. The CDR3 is CASSLEGLGIYEQYF.

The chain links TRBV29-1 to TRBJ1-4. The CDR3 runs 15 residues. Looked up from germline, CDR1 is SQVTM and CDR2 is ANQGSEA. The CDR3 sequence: CSVEDPRWANEKLFF. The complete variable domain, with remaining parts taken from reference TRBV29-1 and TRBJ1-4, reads SAVISQKPSRDICQRGTSLTIQCQVDSQVTMMFWYRQQPGQSLTLIATANQGSEATYESGFVIDKFPISRPNLTFSTLTVSNMSPEDSSIYLCSVEDPRWANEKLFFGSGTQLSVL.

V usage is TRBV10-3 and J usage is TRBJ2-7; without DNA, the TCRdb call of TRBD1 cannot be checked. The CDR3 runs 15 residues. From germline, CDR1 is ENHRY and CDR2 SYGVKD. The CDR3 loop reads CAISEIRQGTYEQYF.

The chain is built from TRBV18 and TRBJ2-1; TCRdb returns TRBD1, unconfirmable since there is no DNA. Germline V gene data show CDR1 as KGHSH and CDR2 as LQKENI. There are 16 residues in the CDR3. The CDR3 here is CASSPLGQGLDSEQFF.

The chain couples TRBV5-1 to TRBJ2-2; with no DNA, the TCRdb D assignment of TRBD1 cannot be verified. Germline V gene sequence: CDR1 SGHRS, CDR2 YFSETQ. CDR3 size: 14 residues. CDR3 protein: CASSPDRGAGELFF.

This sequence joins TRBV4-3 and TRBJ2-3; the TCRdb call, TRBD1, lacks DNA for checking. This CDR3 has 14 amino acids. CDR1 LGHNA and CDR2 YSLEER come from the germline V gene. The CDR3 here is CASSQGSGIDTQYF.

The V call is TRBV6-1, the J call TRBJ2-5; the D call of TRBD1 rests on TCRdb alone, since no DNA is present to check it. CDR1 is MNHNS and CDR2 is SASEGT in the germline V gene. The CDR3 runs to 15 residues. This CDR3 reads CASSKAGTHRETQYF.

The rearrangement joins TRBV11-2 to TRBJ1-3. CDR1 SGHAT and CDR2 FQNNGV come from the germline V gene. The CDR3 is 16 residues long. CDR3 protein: CASSDPPGGAGNTIYF.

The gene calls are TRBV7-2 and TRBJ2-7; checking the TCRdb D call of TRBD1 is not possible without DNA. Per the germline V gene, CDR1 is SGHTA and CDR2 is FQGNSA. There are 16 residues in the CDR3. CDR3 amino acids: CASSLAGARDSYEQYF.

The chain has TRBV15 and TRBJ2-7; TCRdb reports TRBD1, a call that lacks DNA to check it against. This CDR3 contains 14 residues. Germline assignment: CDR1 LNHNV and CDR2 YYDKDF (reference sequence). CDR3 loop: CATSSRYRVYEQYF.

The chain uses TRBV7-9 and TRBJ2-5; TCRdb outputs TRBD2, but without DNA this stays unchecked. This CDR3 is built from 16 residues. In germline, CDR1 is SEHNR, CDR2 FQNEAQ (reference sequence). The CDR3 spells CASSSPPEGVRETQYF. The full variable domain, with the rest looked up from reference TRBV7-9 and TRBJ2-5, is DTGVSQNPRHKITKRGQNVTFRCDPISEHNRLYWYRQTLGQGPEFLTYFQNEAQLEKSRLLSDRFSAERPKGSFSTLEIQRTEQGDSAMYLCASSSPPEGVRETQYFGPGTRLLVL.

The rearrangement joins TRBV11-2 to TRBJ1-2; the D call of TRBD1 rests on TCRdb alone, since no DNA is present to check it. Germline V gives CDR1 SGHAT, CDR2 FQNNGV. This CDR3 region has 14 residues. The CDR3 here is CASSLGRGIYGYTF.

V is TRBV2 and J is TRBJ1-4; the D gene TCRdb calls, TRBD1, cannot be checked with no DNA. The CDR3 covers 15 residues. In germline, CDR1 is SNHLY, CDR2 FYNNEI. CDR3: CASSDGGTGGEKLFF.

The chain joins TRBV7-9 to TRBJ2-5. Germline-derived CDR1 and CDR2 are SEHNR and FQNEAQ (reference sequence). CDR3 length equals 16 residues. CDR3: CASTEIDDVGQETQYF.

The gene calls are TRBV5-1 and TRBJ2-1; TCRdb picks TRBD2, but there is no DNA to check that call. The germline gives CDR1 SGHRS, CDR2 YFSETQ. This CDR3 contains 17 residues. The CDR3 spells CASSRANSGISYNEQFF.

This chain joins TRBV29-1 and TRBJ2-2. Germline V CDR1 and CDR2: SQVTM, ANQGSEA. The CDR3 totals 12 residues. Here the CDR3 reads CSVGEYAGELFF.

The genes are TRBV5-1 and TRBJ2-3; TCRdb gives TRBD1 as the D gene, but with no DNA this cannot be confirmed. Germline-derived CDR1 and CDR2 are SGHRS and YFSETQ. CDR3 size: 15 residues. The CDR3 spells CASSQRGQNTDTQYF.

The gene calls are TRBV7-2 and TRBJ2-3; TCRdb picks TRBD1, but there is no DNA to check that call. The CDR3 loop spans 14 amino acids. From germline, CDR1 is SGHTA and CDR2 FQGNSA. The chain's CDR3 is CASSPGGAWDTQYF.